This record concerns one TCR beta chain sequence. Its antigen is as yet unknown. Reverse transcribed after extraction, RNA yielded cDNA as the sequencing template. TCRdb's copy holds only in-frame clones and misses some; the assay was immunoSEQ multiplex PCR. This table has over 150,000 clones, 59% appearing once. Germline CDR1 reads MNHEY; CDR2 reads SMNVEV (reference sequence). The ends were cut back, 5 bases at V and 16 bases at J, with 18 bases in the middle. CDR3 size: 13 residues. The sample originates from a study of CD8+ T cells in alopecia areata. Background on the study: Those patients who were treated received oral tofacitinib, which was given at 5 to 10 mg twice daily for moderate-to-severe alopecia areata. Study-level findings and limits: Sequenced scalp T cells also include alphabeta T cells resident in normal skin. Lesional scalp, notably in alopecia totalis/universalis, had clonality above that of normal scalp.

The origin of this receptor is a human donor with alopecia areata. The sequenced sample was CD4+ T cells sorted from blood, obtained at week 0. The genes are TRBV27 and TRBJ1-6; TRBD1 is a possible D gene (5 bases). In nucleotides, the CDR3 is TGTGCCAGCAGTGGCCCGGGACGGGGAAAACTCCACTTT. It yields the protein CASSGPGRGKLHF.